This TCR beta chain came from a study of blood T cell repertoires in COVID-19. For the study at large: The origin of the acute and convalescent COVID-19 samples was the United States, Italy and Spain. T cells, B-cell-depleted T cells, or PBMCs provided the cDNA or gDNA that served as material.

Authors' methods: Reference gene primer amplification yielded estimated nucleated cell counts. The data were produced by immunoSEQ multiplex PCR, yet TCRdb's version contains in-frame clones alone and is incomplete. That table is the source of V, J and clone size, and D and trimming were worked out from the DNA. In the table there are approximately 100,000 clones, roughly 80% of which are singletons. The V end was cut by 3 bases, the J end by 5 bases, with 16 bases between. The CDR3 is 15 residues long. Looked up from germline, CDR1 is MNHEY and CDR2 is SMNVEV (reference sequence). The J gene is TRBJ2-5, the V gene TRBV27; D may be TRBD1 (5 bases). The clonotype originates from a woman aged 60-70 years with acute or convalescent COVID-19. The sample consisted of peripheral blood. The CDR3 DNA sequence: TGTGCCAGCAGTTTGTTCATGGGGCTGGAGGAGACCCAGTACTTC. Translation gives CASSLFMGLEETQYF.